The clone carrying this TCR beta chain was seen ten or more times. V was trimmed by 1 base and J by 6 bases, leaving 8 bases between them. The CDR3 consists of 13 residues. The germline CDR1 and CDR2 sequences are SGHRS and YFSETQ. These data are taken from a study of T-cell reconstitution after alpha-beta-depleted transplantation in children. The library targeted TCRbeta and was prepared with unique molecular identifiers. TCRdb re-analysed the PCR reads in MiXCR, keeping a single row per CDR3 protein. This sample carries about 230,000 distinct CDR3 sequences, about 9.2% of them seen once, and the ten largest clones take 5% to 7%.

The chain uses TRBV5-1 and TRBJ2-1; no clear D. This clonotype was obtained from a human donor who donated a stem cell graft to a child with acute lymphoblastic leukemia. The sample in question was PBMCs from the stem cell graft donor, obtained from the stem cell graft. CDR3 loop: CASSLPESNEQFF. In nucleotides, the CDR3 is TGCGCCAGCAGCTTGCCCGAAAGCAATGAGCAGTTCTTC.